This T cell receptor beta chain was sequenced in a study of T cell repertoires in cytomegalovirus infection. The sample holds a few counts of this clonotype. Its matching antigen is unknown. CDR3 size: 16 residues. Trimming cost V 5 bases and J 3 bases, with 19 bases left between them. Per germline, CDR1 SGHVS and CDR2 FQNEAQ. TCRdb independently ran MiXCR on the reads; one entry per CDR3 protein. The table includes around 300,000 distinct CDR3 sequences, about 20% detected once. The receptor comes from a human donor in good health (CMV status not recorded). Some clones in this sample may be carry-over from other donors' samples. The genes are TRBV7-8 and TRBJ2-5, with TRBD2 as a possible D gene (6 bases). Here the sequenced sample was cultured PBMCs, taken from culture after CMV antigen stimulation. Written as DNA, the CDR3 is TGTGCCAGCAGCCCCAGGGAGGCGTTTAAGGAAGAGACCCAGTACTTC. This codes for CASSPREAFKEETQYF. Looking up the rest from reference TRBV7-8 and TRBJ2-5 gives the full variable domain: GAGVSQSPRYKVAKRGQDVALRCDPISGHVSLFWYQQALGQGPEFLTYFQNEAQLDKSGLPSDRFFAERPEGSVSTLKIQRTQQEDSAVYLCASSPREAFKEETQYFGPGTRLLVL.